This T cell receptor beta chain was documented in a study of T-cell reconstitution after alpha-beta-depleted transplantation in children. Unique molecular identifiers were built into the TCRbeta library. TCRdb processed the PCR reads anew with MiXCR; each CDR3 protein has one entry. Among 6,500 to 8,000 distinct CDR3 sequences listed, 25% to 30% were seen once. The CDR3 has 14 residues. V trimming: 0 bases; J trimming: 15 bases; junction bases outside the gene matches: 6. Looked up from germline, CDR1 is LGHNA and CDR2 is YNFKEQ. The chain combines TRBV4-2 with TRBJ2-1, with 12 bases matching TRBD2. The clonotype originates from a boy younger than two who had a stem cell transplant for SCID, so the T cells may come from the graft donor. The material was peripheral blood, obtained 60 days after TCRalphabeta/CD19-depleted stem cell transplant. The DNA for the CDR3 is TGTGCCAGCAGCCAAGAGTCTAGCGGGAGGGCCGTGTTCTTC. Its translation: CASSQESSGRAVFF.